The next 13 T cell receptor beta chains were all read from a single sample in a study of T cell responses to AZD1222 COVID-19 vaccine. Clones were read by immunoSEQ multiplex PCR, and TCRdb kept only the in-frame ones, dropping some. The sample includes approximately 150,000 clones, about 92% of them seen just once. The sequencing here drew on peripheral blood, taken 28 days after the second AZD1222 dose. Receptor source: an adult who received the AZD1222 COVID-19 vaccine.

The chain carries TRBV2 and TRBJ1-5, with D perhaps TRBD1 (6 bases). The germline V gene has CDR1 SNHLY and CDR2 FYNNEI. V was clipped by 4 bases and J by 6 bases, with 16 bases between them. CDR3 length: 15 residues. The CDR3 sequence is CASSALLGGGQPQHF. CDR3 DNA sequence: TGTGCCAGCAGTGCTTTATTAGGGGGAGGTCAGCCCCAGCATTTT.

V gene TRBV27 combines with J gene TRBJ2-1, with 8 bases aligning to TRBD2. CDR1 and CDR2 (germline): MNHEY, SMNVEV (reference sequence). Germline trimming cut 5 bases from V and 0 bases from J; bases unmatched to any gene: 12. The CDR3 runs to 18 residues. CDR3 region: CASSRGGIGPTSYNEQFF. The DNA of the CDR3 is TGTGCCAGCAGTCGGGGGGGAATCGGTCCGACCTCCTACAATGAGCAGTTCTTC.

The chain is built from TRBV10-2 and TRBJ2-7; D perhaps matches TRBD1 (7 bases). Trimming removed 5 bases at V and 4 bases at J, with 15 bases between. Germline loops: CDR1 WSHSY, CDR2 SAAADI. The CDR3 length is 14 residues. CDR3 in amino acids: CASSSSGGQYEQYF. Written as DNA, the CDR3 is TGCGCCAGCAGTTCCTCCGGGGGACAGTACGAGCAGTACTTC.

V is TRBV18 and J is TRBJ1-1, with 7 nucleotides matching TRBD1. CDR3 size: 13 residues. V dropped 3 bases and J dropped 11; count of bases not matched to a gene: 9. Germline V lookup: CDR1 KGHSH, CDR2 LQKENI. The DNA for the CDR3 is TGTGCCAGCTCACCGTCGAACAGGGGTGGTGCTTTCTTT. Translating gives CASSPSNRGGAFF.

This clone appeared once. J is TRBJ2-5 and V is TRBV30; 7 bases line up with TRBD2. V dropped 1 base and J dropped 2; count of bases not matched to a gene: 7. The CDR3 is made up of 15 amino acids. CDR1 and CDR2 (germline): GTSNPN, SVGIG (reference sequence). Here the CDR3 DNA reads TGTGCCTGGAGTGGTCTAGCGGTAGGACAAGAGACCCAGTACTTC. Translation: CAWSGLAVGQETQYF.

This sequence joins TRBV5-1 and TRBJ2-2; D gene unclear. The V and J ends lost 3 bases and 1 base respectively, with 7 bases between them. The CDR3 length is 14 residues. Germline V CDR1 and CDR2: SGHRS, YFSETQ. The CDR3 loop reads CASSWAGNTGELFF. CDR3 DNA: TGCGCCAGCAGCTGGGCAGGGAACACCGGGGAGCTGTTTTTT.

CDR3 coding DNA: TGTGCCAGCAGTCCGAGCGGGAGTTCCGGGGAGCTGTTTTTT. The encoded protein is CASSPSGSSGELFF. The gene calls are TRBV2 and TRBJ2-2; TRBD2 aligns across 8 bases. Germline assignment: CDR1 SNHLY and CDR2 FYNNEI. V shed 5 bases, J shed 6 bases, and the junction held 5 bases outside the gene matches. This CDR3 has 14 residues. Variable domain in full (rest from reference TRBV2 and TRBJ2-2): EPEVTQTPSHQVTQMGQEVILRCVPISNHLYFYWYRQILGQKVEFLVSFYNNEISEKSEIFDDQFSVERPDGSNFTLKIRSTKLEDSAMYFCASSPSGSSGELFFGEGSRLTVL.

The rearrangement uses TRBV5-8 and TRBJ1-2; D is ambiguous. V lost 0 bases to trimming and J lost 1 base, with 7 bases between them. The CDR3 extends over 14 amino acids. CDR1 is SGHTS and CDR2 is YDEGEE in the germline V gene. The CDR3 region has the DNA TGTGCCAGCAGCTTGGGGTCAGTTAACTATGGCTACACCTTC. Protein sequence: CASSLGSVNYGYTF.

The V call is TRBV6-5, the J call TRBJ2-1; a possible D gene is TRBD1 (6 bases). CDR1 MNHEY and CDR2 SVGAGI come from the germline V gene. V was cut by 2 bases and J by 8 bases, with 16 bases left in between. The CDR3 is 15 amino acids. DNA for the CDR3: TGTGCCAGCAGTTACGATACAGGGTCAATTGATGAGCAGTTCTTC. This sequence encodes CASSYDTGSIDEQFF.

The rearrangement joins TRBV27 to TRBJ2-1; 15 positions agree with TRBD2. The CDR3 runs 17 residues. V lost 8 bases, J lost 4 bases, and 9 bases stayed unmatched. Germline V gives CDR1 MNHEY, CDR2 SMNVEV (reference sequence). As DNA, the CDR3 is TGTGCCAGCTCTTCGGGACTAGCGGGAGGAGGATACAATGAGCAGTTCTTC. Encoded protein: CASSSGLAGGGYNEQFF.

The genes are TRBV7-2 and TRBJ2-7; 13 nucleotides match TRBD2. V lost 1 base, J lost 9 bases, and 6 bases stayed unmatched. This CDR3 spans 15 amino acids. Germline CDR1 and CDR2: SGHTA and FQGNSA. The CDR3 here is CASSLGGTSGNGQYF. CDR3 coding DNA: TGTGCCAGCAGCTTAGGAGGGACTAGCGGGAATGGGCAGTACTTC.

This rearrangement joins TRBV28 to TRBJ2-1; 7 bases align to TRBD2. Germline CDR1 is MDHEN and CDR2 is SYDVKM. The CDR3 consists of 14 residues. With 6 bases clipped from V and 4 bases from J, the junction kept 6 bases outside the gene matches. The CDR3 DNA sequence: TGTGCCAGCAGGGGGCTAGCGGCGTACAATGAGCAGTTCTTC. Translating it yields CASRGLAAYNEQFF.

This chain connects TRBV28 to TRBJ2-7; possible D gene TRBD2, 6 bases. The CDR3 is 19 residues long. With 1 base removed from V and 3 bases from J, the gap between germline ends came to 25 bases. Per the germline V gene, CDR1 is MDHEN and CDR2 is SYDVKM. The CDR3 DNA reads TGTGCCAGCAGTTTATTCGGGGGACGAGGAGTGGGCGTGAGCTACGAGCAGTACTTC. This translates into CASSLFGGRGVGVSYEQYF.